This paragraph reports one TCR beta chain. The antigen is undetermined. The record originates from a study of tumor and adjacent non-tumor tissue in lung cancer. Study conclusions and caveats: Normal lung showed higher cumulative top 100 clone frequency than tumor.

The germline V gene encodes CDR1 DFQATT and CDR2 SNEGSKA (reference sequence). Trimming took 7 bases from V and 10 from J; bases not matched to a gene: 10. CDR3 length: 12 residues. RNA was extracted from bulk tissue without any cell sorting. Between August and November 2014, newly diagnosed, chemotherapy-naive lung cancer patients underwent thoracic surgery in China. The library came from three nested PCR rounds adapted from ARM-PCR protocols. From the multiplex PCR reads, TCRdb called clonotypes with MiXCR, one entry per CDR3 protein. The sample lists approximately 100,000 distinct CDR3 sequences, around 75% occurring once.

V and J are TRBV20-1 and TRBJ1-2, with 9 nucleotides matching TRBD1. This receptor was taken from a woman aged 55-70 years with non-small cell lung cancer. Sequenced material: lung tumor tissue. This chain's CDR3 is CSVLRDRDDYTF. CDR3 bases: TGCAGTGTTCTCCGGGACAGGGACGACTACACCTTC.